The rows below give T cell receptor beta chains drawn from one sample of a study of blood T cell repertoires in COVID-19. The method was immunoSEQ multiplex PCR; TCRdb's version includes in-frame clones alone and lacks a portion of them. This table holds hundreds of thousands of clones, about four fifths found once. Sequencing used peripheral blood. These receptors all come from a woman aged 45 to 65 who had recovered from COVID-19. CDR3s include the opening cysteine and the closing phenylalanine or tryptophan. A D gene is named only where the DNA matches it firmly. Only part of the rows carry a size: once, few, many, or a class if the clone is expanded.

clone_size	v_call	d_call	j_call	cdr3_nt	cdr3_aa
few	TRBV5-1	TRBD1	TRBJ2-3	TGCGCCAGCAGCAGGGACAGTTCCACAGATACGCAGTATTTT	CASSRDSSTDTQYF
few	TRBV7-9	TRBD1	TRBJ1-1	TGTGCCAGCAGCCCCCGGACAGGGAACACTGAAGCTTTCTTT	CASSPRTGNTEAFF
.	TRBV2	TRBD2	TRBJ2-3	TGTGCCAGCAGAAACCTCAAGCGGGAGGCCTACACAGATACGCAGTATTTT	CASRNLKREAYTDTQYF
.	TRBV11-2	TRBD1	TRBJ2-1	TGTGCCAGCAGCCTCACACCGGGACAGGGGAACAATGAGCAGTTCTTC	CASSLTPGQGNNEQFF
.	TRBV3-1/TRBV3-2	.	TRBJ1-3	TGTGCCAGCAGCCAAGATTTCTCGGGGACTGGAACCATATATTTT	CASSQDFSGTGTIYF
.	TRBV9	TRBD1	TRBJ1-5	TGTGCCAGCAGCGTGGGGACAGGGGTTGGGGAGCCCCAGCATTTT	CASSVGTGVGEPQHF
.	TRBV2	.	TRBJ1-5	TGTGCCAGCAGTGAAGTTGTGGGAGGAAGCAATCAGCCCCAGCATTTT	CASSEVVGGSNQPQHF
once	TRBV19	.	TRBJ1-2	TGTGCCAGTAGTATTAGTGTGCCGAGCCGCCGGGGCTACACCTTC	CASSISVPSRRGYTF
.	TRBV19	.	TRBJ2-2	TGTGCCAGTAGTATTACCGGGGGTCCCGGGGAGCTGTTTTTT	CASSITGGPGELFF
.	TRBV9	.	TRBJ1-6	TGTGCCAGCAGTTTGACAGGACCTTTCGATAATTCACCCCTCCACTTT	CASSLTGPFDNSPLHF
.	TRBV7-2	.	TRBJ2-6	TGTGCCAGCAGCTCCGGACAAACTGGGGCCAACGTCCTGACTTTC	CASSSGQTGANVLTF
.	TRBV7-9	.	TRBJ1-4	TGTGCCAGCAGCTTAGGTGCAGGTGAAAAACTGTTTTTT	CASSLGAGEKLFF
.	TRBV4-3	.	TRBJ2-5	TGCGCCAGCAGCCAATTCGGTCGAGGGCTAGGAGAGACCCAGTACTTC	CASSQFGRGLGETQYF
.	TRBV28	.	TRBJ1-3	TGTGCCAGCATAAGGCTGAGTGAGGTAGGTAGAAACACCATATATTTT	CASIRLSEVGRNTIYF
.	TRBV7-2	TRBD2	TRBJ2-7	TGTGCCAGCAGCCCTTCTTTTCCTAGCGGGAGGGCCAACTACGAGCAGTACTTC	CASSPSFPSGRANYEQYF
.	TRBV6-5	TRBD1	TRBJ1-4	TGTGCCAGCAGTCCAGGGGGCTCAAACGAAAAACTGTTTTTT	CASSPGGSNEKLFF
.	TRBV18	.	TRBJ2-2	TGTGCCAGCTCACCACCAAGGAGTGCCCCTGGGGAGCTGTTTTTT	CASSPPRSAPGELFF
.	TRBV30	TRBD1	TRBJ2-7	TGTGCCTGGAGTGTAGGGACAGGGTCCTACGAGCAGTACTTC	CAWSVGTGSYEQYF
.	TRBV19	TRBD1	TRBJ1-5	TGTGCCAGTAGTGTAGGACAGGCGGGTCAGCCCCAGCATTTT	CASSVGQAGQPQHF
.	TRBV14	TRBD1	TRBJ1-1	TGTGCCAGCAGCCAATACTCCGGGACAGGGAGTGAAGCTTTCTTT	CASSQYSGTGSEAFF
once	TRBV9	TRBD1	TRBJ1-2	TGTGCCAGCACCGTTCGGGGGACAGACTCCTATGGCTACACCTTC	CASTVRGTDSYGYTF
.	TRBV3-1/TRBV3-2	.	TRBJ1-4	TGTGCCAGCAGCCATAGGGGGGGGAATGAAAAACTGTTTTTT	CASSHRGGNEKLFF
.	TRBV7-9	TRBD2	TRBJ2-5	TGTGCCAGCAGCTTAGTGCAGGGACTAGCGGGAGTCAGAGAGACCCAGTACTTC	CASSLVQGLAGVRETQYF
once	TRBV5-1	TRBD1	TRBJ2-7	TGCGCCAGCAGCTGGGACAGTAAATCCTACGAGCAGTACTTC	CASSWDSKSYEQYF
.	TRBV9	TRBD1	TRBJ1-3	TGTGCCAGCAGCCCGCAGGGGGAGATGGGAAACACCATATATTTT	CASSPQGEMGNTIYF
.	TRBV27	.	TRBJ1-1	TGTGCCAGCAGCGCTGGACAGTATGGAAGCGGTTTCTTT	CASSAGQYGSGFF
.	TRBV27	.	TRBJ2-1	TGTGCCAGCAGTTCCGACGGGACATACTACAATGAGCAGTTCTTC	CASSSDGTYYNEQFF
once	TRBV10-3	TRBD1	TRBJ1-1	TGTGCCATCACCGACTGGGACAGGGGGGACACTGAAGCTTTCTTT	CAITDWDRGDTEAFF
.	TRBV7-2	.	TRBJ2-5	TGTGCCAGCAGCTTAGGCTCGGGTAGCGGTGAGACCCAGTACTTC	CASSLGSGSGETQYF
few	TRBV27	.	TRBJ1-1	TGTGCCAGCAGTCAGTACAGGGAAGGGTTCACTGAAGCTTTCTTT	CASSQYREGFTEAFF
.	TRBV28	.	TRBJ1-2	TGTGCCAGCAGCCCAAACTCCATGCCCGGCGGAGAGGGCTACACCTTC	CASSPNSMPGGEGYTF
.	TRBV7-6	TRBD1	TRBJ1-2	TGTGCCAGCAGCTTAGGGACAGGGGGTAGGGATGGCTACACCTTC	CASSLGTGGRDGYTF
.	TRBV7-8	TRBD1	TRBJ2-7	TGTGCCAGCAGCTTAGAGTGGGGGACAGGGAGGTACGAGCAGTACTTC	CASSLEWGTGRYEQYF
.	TRBV7-9	TRBD1	TRBJ2-7	TGTGCCAGCAGCTCAATAGGGGCCCACAGGGGGGAAGGGCAGTACTTC	CASSSIGAHRGEGQYF
.	TRBV7-2	.	TRBJ1-5	TGTGCCAGCAGCTTTAGTAGCAATCAGCCCCAGCATTTT	CASSFSSNQPQHF
.	TRBV6-6	TRBD1	TRBJ1-6	TGTGCCAGCAGCCCCAGACCGGGGACAGGGGATTCACCCCTCCACTTT	CASSPRPGTGDSPLHF
.	TRBV7-9	TRBD1	TRBJ1-3	TGTGCCAGCAGCGGGGGACAGCTGAACTCTGGAAACACCATATATTTT	CASSGGQLNSGNTIYF
.	TRBV6-1	.	TRBJ1-4	TGTGCCAGCAGCCTAAATTCTGCAACTAATGAAAAACTGTTTTTT	CASSLNSATNEKLFF
.	TRBV28	TRBD1	TRBJ2-7	TGTGCCAGCATATCCGGGACAGGGGTATCCGAGCAGTACTTC	CASISGTGVSEQYF
.	TRBV18	TRBD2	TRBJ2-3	TGTGCCAGCTCACCAAGGACGAGCGGGGGAGCGGATACGCAGTATTTT	CASSPRTSGGADTQYF
.	TRBV28	TRBD1	TRBJ1-3	TGTGCCAGCTCCTCTTTACAGGGGGCCGACGTAAACACCATATATTTT	CASSSLQGADVNTIYF
few	TRBV20-1	.	TRBJ1-1	TGCAGTGCCCCAGCGGGGAATGAAGCTTTCTTT	CSAPAGNEAFF
.	TRBV19	.	TRBJ1-1	TGTGCCAGTAGTCCGTCTGTTTGGCTCATGAACACTGAAGCTTTCTTT	CASSPSVWLMNTEAFF
.	TRBV6-5	.	TRBJ2-7	TGTGCCAGCAGATTAAGTAGCTCCTACGAGCAGTACTTC	CASRLSSSYEQYF
.	TRBV7-2	.	TRBJ1-1	TGTGCCAGCAGCCCAGCAGGCGTAGTGAGTTCGGCTGAAGCTTTCTTT	CASSPAGVVSSAEAFF
.	TRBV9	TRBD2	TRBJ2-3	TGTGCCAGCAGCGCCGGGACTAGGGCAGATACGCAGTATTTT	CASSAGTRADTQYF